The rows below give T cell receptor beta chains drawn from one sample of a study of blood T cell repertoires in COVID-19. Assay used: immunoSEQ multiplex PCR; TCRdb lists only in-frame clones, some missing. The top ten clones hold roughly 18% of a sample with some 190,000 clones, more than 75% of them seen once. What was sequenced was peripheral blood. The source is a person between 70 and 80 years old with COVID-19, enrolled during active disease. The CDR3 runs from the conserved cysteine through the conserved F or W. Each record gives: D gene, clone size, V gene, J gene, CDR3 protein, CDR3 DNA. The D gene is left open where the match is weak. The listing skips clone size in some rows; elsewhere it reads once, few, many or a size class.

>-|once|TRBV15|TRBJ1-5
CATSRQGSNQPQHF
TGTGCCACCAGCAGACAGGGGAGCAATCAGCCCCAGCATTTT
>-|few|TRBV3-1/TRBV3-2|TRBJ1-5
CASSHWGDQPQHF
TGTGCCAGCAGCCATTGGGGGGATCAGCCCCAGCATTTT
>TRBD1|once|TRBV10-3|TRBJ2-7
CAISRDRGTSYEQYF
TGTGCCATCAGCCGGGACAGGGGAACCTCCTACGAGCAGTACTTC
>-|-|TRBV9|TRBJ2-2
CASSVDSGELFF
TGTGCCAGCAGCGTAGACTCAGGGGAGCTGTTTTTT
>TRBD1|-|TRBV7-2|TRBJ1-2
CASSLDPGQGSYGYTF
TGTGCCAGCAGCTTAGATCCGGGACAGGGCTCCTATGGCTACACCTTC
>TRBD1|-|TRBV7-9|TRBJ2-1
CASSLRQGVTYNEQFF
TGTGCCAGCAGCTTAAGACAGGGGGTAACCTACAATGAGCAGTTCTTC
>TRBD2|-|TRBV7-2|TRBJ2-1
CASSLVVSGSGEQFF
TGTGCCAGCAGCTTAGTAGTTAGCGGGAGTGGTGAGCAGTTCTTC
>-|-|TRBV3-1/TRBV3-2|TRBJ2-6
CASSLPPIRGPSSGANVLTF
TGTGCCAGCAGTTTACCGCCCATCAGGGGCCCAAGCTCTGGGGCCAACGTCCTGACTTTC
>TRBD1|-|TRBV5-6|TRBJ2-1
CASSLGGQGAYNEQFF
TGTGCCAGCAGCTTGGGGGGCCAGGGGGCTTACAATGAGCAGTTCTTC
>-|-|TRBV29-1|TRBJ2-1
CSVDRGWEQFF
TGCAGCGTTGACCGCGGGTGGGAGCAGTTCTTC
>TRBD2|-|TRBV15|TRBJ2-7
CATSILFGTSGSYEQYF
TGTGCCACCAGCATACTTTTCGGGACTAGCGGATCCTACGAGCAGTACTTC